This TCR beta chain was recorded in a study of a mutant IDH1 vaccine in newly diagnosed glioma. Overall study context: Patients had eight vaccinations, in weeks 1, 3, 5, 7, 11, 15, 19 and 23. The sex distribution of treated patients was about 62% male and roughly 38% female, with a mean age of 40.4 years.

Here immunoSEQ multiplex PCR was the method, and the copy in TCRdb shows in-frame clones only, minus some. This sample has some 33,000 clones, with approximately 50% found just once. This clone has only a few counts. Antigen unknown. The CDR3 runs 13 residues. Germline loops: CDR1 LNHDA, CDR2 SQIVND (reference sequence). Germline trimming cut 3 bases from V and 13 bases from J; bases unmatched to any gene: 11. Time point given: week 5, during vaccination. Vaccinated patients received 300 ug of mutant IDH1 20-mer peptide per dose, with topical imiquimod. New astrocytomas of WHO grade 3 or 4 that were IDH1-mutant and ATRX-lost were found in the donors.

The chain joins TRBV19 to TRBJ1-1; 7 nucleotides line up with TRBD1. The clonotype originates from a woman aged 18-29 years with glioma. The source material was PBMCs, sampled from a glioma patient whose treatment included an IDH1 peptide vaccine. CDR3 sequence: CASSIRSGDSGFF. CDR3 nucleotide sequence: TGTGCCAGTAGTATCCGATCCGGGGACAGCGGTTTCTTT.